This T cell receptor beta chain was profiled in a study of blood T cell repertoires in COVID-19. On the study more broadly: The United States, Italy and Spain provided the acute and convalescent COVID-19 samples.

Generated by immunoSEQ multiplex PCR, the TCRdb table keeps only in-frame clones and is missing some. The sample includes about 230,000 clones, about 85% of them seen just once. Germline V gene lookup returns CDR1 SGHVS and CDR2 FQNEAQ. The V gene lost 1 base and the J gene lost 7 bases, with 13 bases spanning the gap. The CDR3 loop spans 15 amino acids. The gene calls are TRBV7-8 and TRBJ1-4, with D possibly matching TRBD1 (6 bases). The sequenced sample consisted of PBMCs or T cells enriched from blood (not recorded which). The receptor was derived from a man aged 30 to 45 who had recovered from COVID-19. The CDR3 region is CASSLGAGTSEKLFF. Here the CDR3 DNA reads TGTGCCAGCAGCTTAGGGGCAGGGACAAGTGAAAAACTGTTTTTT.